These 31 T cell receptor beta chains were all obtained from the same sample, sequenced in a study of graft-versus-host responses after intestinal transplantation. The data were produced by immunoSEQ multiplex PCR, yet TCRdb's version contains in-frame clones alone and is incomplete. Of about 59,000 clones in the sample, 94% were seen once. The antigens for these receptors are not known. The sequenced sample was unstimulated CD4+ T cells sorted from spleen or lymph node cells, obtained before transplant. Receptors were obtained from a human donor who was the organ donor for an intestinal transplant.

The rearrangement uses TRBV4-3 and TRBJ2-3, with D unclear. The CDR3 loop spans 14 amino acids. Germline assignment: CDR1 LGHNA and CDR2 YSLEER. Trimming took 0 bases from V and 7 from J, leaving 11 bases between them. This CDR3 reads CASSQDLGMNTQYF. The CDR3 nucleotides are TGCGCCAGCAGCCAAGATTTAGGGATGAATACGCAGTATTTT.

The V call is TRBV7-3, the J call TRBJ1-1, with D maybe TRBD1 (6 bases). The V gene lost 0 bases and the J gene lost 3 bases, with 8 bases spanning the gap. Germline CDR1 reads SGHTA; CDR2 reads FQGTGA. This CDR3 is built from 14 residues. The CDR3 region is CASSLTGGYTEAFF. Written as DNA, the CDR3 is TGTGCCAGCAGCTTAACCGGGGGCTACACTGAAGCTTTCTTT. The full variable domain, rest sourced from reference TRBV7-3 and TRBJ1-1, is GAGVSQTPSNKVTEKGKYVELRCDPISGHTALYWYRQSLGQGPEFLIYFQGTGAADDSGLPNDRFFAVRPEGSVSTLKIQRTERGDSAVYLCASSLTGGYTEAFFGQGTRLTVV.

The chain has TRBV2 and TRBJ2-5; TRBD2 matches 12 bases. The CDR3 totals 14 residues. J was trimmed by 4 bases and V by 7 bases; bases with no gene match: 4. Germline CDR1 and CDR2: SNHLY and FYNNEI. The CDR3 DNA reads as TGTGCCAGCAAGGTGACTAGCGGGGGAGAGACCCAGTACTTC. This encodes CASKVTSGGETQYF.

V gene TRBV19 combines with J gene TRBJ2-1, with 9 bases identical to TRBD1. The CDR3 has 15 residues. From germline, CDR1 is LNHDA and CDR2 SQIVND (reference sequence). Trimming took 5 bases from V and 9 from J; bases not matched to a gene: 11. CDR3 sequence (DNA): TGTGCCAGTAGTCCGGGGGACAGGGTATCAATTGAGCAGTTCTTC. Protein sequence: CASSPGDRVSIEQFF.

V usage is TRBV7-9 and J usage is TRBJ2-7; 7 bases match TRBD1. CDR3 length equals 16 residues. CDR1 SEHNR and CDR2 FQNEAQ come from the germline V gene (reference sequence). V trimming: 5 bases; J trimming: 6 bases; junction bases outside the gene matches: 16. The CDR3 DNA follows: TGTGCCAGCAGCCGAACTCCCCGACAGGGATCTGGCGAGCAGTACTTC. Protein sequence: CASSRTPRQGSGEQYF. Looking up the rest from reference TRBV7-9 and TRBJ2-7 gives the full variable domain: DTGVSQNPRHKITKRGQNVTFRCDPISEHNRLYWYRQTLGQGPEFLTYFQNEAQLEKSRLLSDRFSAERPKGSFSTLEIQRTEQGDSAMYLCASSRTPRQGSGEQYFGPGTRLTVT.

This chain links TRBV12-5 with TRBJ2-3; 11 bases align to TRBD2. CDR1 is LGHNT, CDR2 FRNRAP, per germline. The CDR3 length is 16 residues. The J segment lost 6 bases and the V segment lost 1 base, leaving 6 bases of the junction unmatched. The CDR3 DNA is TGTGCTAGTGGTTTGGGGCTAGCGGGGGGCAGGGATACGCAGTATTTT. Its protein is CASGLGLAGGRDTQYF.

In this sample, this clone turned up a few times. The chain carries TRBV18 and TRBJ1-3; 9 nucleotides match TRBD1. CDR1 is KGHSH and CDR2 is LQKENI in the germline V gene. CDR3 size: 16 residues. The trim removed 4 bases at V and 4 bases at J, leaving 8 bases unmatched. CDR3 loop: CASSHPGTGNGNTIYF. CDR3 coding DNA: TGTGCCAGCTCACACCCGGGGACAGGGAACGGAAACACCATATATTTT.

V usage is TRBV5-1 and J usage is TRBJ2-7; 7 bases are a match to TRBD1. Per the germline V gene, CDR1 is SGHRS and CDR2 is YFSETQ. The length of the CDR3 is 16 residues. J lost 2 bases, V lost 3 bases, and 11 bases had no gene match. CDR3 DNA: TGCGCCAGCAGCTCCAGCACCGGGACAGCTACCTACGAGCAGTACTTC. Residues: CASSSSTGTATYEQYF.

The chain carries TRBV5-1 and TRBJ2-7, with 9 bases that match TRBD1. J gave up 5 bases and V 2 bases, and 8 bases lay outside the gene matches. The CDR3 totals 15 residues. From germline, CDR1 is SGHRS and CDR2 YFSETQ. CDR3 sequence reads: CASSLGGQGTDEQYF. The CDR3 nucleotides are TGCGCCAGCAGCTTAGGGGGACAGGGTACCGACGAGCAGTACTTC. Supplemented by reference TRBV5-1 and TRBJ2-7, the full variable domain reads KAGVTQTPRYLIKTRGQQVTLSCSPISGHRSVSWYQQTPGQGLQFLFEYFSETQRNKGNFPGRFSGRQFSNSRSEMNVSTLELGDSALYLCASSLGGQGTDEQYFGPGTRLTVT.

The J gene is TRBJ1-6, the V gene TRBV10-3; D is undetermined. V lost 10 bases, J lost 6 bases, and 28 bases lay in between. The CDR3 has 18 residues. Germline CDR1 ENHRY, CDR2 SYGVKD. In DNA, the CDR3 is TGTGCCAGCAATAGGGAGAGTCGGGGTCAGGATTTTAATTCACCCCTCCACTTT. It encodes CASNRESRGQDFNSPLHF.

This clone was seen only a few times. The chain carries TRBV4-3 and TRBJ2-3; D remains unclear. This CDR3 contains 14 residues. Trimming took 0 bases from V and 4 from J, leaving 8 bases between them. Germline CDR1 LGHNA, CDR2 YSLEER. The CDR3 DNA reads TGCGCCAGCAGCCAAGAAATGAGGTCAGATACGCAGTATTTT. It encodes CASSQEMRSDTQYF.

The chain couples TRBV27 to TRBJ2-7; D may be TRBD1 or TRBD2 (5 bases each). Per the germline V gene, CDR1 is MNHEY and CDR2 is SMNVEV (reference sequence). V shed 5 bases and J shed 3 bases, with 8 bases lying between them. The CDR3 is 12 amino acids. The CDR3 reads CASSRDGYEQYF. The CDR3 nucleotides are TGTGCCAGCAGTCGGGACGGCTACGAGCAGTACTTC.

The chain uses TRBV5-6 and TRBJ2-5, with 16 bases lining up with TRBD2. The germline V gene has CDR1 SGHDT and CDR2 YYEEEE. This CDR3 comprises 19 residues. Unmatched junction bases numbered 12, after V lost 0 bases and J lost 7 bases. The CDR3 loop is CASSLVAGLAGGDRTTQYF. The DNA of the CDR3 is TGTGCCAGCAGCTTGGTCGCGGGACTAGCGGGGGGGGATAGGACGACCCAGTACTTC.

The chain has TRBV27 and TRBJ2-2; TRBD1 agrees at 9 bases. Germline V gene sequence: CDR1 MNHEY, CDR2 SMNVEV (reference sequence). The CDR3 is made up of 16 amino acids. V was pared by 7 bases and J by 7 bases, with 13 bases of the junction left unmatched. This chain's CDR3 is CASKATGQGFIGELFF. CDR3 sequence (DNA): TGTGCCAGCAAGGCTACGGGACAGGGTTTCATCGGGGAGCTGTTTTTT.

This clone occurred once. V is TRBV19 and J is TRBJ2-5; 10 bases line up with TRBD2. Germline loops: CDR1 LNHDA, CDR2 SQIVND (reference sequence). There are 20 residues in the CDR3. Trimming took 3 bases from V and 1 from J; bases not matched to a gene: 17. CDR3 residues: CASSIQPSGGTKRLQETQYF. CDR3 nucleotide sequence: TGTGCCAGTAGTATTCAGCCTAGCGGGGGAACTAAACGCCTCCAAGAGACCCAGTACTTC.

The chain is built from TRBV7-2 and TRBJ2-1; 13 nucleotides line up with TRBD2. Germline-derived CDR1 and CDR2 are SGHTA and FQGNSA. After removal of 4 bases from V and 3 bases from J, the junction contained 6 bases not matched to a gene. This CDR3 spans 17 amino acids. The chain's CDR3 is CASSSYRTSGGYNEQFF. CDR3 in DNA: TGTGCCAGCAGCTCCTACCGGACTAGCGGGGGCTACAATGAGCAGTTCTTC.

Written as DNA, the CDR3 is TGTGCCAGTAGTCTGAGACCGACAAGCACAGATACGCAGTATTTT. Its protein is CASSLRPTSTDTQYF. The rearrangement links TRBV19 to TRBJ2-3, with no clear D. Germline CDR1 and CDR2: LNHDA and SQIVND (reference sequence). Trimming left V 5 bases short and J 0 bases short, with 12 bases between. The CDR3 runs 15 residues.

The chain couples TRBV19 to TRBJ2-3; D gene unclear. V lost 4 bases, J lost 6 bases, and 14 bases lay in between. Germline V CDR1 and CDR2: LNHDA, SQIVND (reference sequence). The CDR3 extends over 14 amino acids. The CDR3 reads CASSTTWAVDTQYF. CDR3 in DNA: TGTGCCAGTAGTACCACCTGGGCGGTTGATACGCAGTATTTT.

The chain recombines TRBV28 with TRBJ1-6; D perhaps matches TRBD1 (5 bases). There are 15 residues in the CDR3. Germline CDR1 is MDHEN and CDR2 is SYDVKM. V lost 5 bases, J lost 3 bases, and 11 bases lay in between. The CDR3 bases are TGTGCCAGCAGTGCCGGGACCCTCTATAATTCACCCCTCCACTTT. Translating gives CASSAGTLYNSPLHF.

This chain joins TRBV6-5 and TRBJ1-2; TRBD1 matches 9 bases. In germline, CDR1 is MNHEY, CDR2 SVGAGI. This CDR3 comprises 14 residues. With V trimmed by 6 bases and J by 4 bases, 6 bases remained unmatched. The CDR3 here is CASRRTGEGYGYTF. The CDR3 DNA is TGTGCCAGCAGACGGACAGGGGAGGGCTATGGCTACACCTTC.

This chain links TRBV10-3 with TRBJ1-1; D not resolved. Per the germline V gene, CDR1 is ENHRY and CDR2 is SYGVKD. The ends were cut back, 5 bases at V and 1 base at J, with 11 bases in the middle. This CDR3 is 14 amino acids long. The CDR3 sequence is CAISPRLQNTEAFF. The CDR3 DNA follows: TGTGCCATCAGTCCCCGGTTGCAGAACACTGAAGCTTTCTTT.

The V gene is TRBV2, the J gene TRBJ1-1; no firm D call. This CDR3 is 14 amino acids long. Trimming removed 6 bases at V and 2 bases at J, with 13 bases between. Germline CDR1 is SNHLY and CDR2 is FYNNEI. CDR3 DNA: TGTGCCAGCAGCGGGCGGGAGGGAAACACTGAAGCTTTCTTT. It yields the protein CASSGREGNTEAFF. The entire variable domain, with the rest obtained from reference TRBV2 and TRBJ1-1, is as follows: EPEVTQTPSHQVTQMGQEVILRCVPISNHLYFYWYRQILGQKVEFLVSFYNNEISEKSEIFDDQFSVERPDGSNFTLKIRSTKLEDSAMYFCASSGREGNTEAFFGQGTRLTVV.

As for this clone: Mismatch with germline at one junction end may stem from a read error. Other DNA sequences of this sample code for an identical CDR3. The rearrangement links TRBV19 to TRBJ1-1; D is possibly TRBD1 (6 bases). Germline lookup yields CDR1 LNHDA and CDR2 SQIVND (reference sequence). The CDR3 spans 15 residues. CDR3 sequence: CASSITGILNTEAFF. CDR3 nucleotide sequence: TGTGCCAGTAGTATTACAGGGATCCTGAACACTGAGGCTTTCTTT.

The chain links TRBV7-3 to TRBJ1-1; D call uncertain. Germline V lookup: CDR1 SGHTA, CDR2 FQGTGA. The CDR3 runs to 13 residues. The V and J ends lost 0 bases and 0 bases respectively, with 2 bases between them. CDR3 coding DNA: TGTGCCAGCAGCTTAACCATGAACACTGAAGCTTTCTTT. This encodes CASSLTMNTEAFF.

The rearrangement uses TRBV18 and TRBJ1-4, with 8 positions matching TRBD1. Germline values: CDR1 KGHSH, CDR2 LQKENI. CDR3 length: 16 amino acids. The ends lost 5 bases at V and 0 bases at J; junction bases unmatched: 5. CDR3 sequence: CASSSDRGATNEKLFF. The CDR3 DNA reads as TGTGCCAGCTCATCCGACAGGGGAGCAACTAATGAAAAACTGTTTTTT.

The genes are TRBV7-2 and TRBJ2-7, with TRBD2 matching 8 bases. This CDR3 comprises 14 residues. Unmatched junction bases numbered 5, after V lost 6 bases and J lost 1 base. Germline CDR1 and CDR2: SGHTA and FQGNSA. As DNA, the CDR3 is TGTGCCAGCAGTCGGACTAGCCCTTCCTACGAGCAGTACTTC. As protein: CASSRTSPSYEQYF.

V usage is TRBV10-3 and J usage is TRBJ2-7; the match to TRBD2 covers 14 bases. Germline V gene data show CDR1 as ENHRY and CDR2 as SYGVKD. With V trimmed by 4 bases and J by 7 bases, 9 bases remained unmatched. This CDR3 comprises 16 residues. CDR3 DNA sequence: TGTGCCATCAGTGGGACTAGCGGGGGGCCCCCCCTTGAGCAGTACTTC. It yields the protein CAISGTSGGPPLEQYF.

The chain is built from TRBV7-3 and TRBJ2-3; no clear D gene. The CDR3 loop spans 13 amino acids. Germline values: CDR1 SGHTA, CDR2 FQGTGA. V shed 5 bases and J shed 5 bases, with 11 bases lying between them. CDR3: CASSLKREDTQYF. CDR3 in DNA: TGTGCCAGCAGCCTGAAGCGAGAAGATACGCAGTATTTT.

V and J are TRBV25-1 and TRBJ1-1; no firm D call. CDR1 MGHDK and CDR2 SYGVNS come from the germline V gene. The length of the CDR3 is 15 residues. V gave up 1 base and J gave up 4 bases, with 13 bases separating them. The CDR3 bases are TGTGCCAGCAGTGAATTTCAGGTTCAGAGCACTGAAGCTTTCTTT. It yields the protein CASSEFQVQSTEAFF.

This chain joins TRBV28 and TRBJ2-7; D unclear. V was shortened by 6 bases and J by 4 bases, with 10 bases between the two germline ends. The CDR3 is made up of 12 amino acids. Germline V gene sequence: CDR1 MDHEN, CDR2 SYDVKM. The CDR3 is CASSPQTYEQYF. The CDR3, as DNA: TGTGCCAGCAGCCCGCAAACTTACGAGCAGTACTTC.

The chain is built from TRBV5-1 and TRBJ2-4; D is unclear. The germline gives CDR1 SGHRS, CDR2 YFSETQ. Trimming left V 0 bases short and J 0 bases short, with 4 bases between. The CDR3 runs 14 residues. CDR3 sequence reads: CASSLDLAKNIQYF. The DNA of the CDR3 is TGCGCCAGCAGCTTGGACCTAGCCAAAAACATTCAGTACTTC.